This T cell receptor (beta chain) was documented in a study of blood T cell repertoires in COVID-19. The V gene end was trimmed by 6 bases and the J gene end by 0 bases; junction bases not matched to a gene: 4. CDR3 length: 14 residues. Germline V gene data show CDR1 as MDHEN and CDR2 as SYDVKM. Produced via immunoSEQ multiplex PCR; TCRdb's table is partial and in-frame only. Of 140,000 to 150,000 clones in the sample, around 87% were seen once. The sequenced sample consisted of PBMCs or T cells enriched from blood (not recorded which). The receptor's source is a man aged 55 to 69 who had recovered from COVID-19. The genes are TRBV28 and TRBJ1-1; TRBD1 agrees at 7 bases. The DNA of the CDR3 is TGTGCCAGCAGCCCGGGACAGATGAACACTGAAGCTTTCTTT. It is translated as CASSPGQMNTEAFF.